One and the same sample provided the 28 T cell receptor beta chains below, sequenced in a study of blood T cell repertoires in COVID-19. The method was immunoSEQ multiplex PCR; TCRdb's version includes in-frame clones alone and lacks a portion of them. This table has under 50,000 clones, roughly 88% appearing once. The material sequenced was peripheral blood. Source of these receptors: a middle-aged woman with acute or convalescent COVID-19.

The rearrangement uses TRBV7-5 and TRBJ2-7; the table's D call TRBD2 went unverified against the DNA. TRBV7-5 is termed a pseudogene. The CDR3 is made up of 14 amino acids. CDR3 bases: TGTGTCAGAAATAGCGGGGGCGGATTCTACGAGCAGTACTTC. The encoded protein is CVRNSGGGFYEQYF.

The J gene is TRBJ2-2, the V gene TRBV5-5, with 9 bases lining up with TRBD1. J gave up 4 bases and V 4 bases, and 8 bases lay outside the gene matches. CDR1 and CDR2 (germline): SGHKS, YYEKEE (reference sequence). This CDR3 region has 16 residues. CDR3: CASSVNRDRVTGELFF. In DNA, the CDR3 is TGTGCCAGCAGCGTAAACCGGGACAGGGTCACCGGGGAGCTGTTTTTT.

The chain employs TRBV7-6 and TRBJ1-1; 8 nucleotides match TRBD1. Germline V gene lookup returns CDR1 SGHVS and CDR2 FNYEAQ. Trimming cost V 5 bases and J 1 base; bases outside gene matches: 6. The CDR3 loop spans 15 amino acids. Written as DNA, the CDR3 is TGTGCCAGCAGCCATACAGGGGGGACGAACACTGAAGCTTTCTTT. It specifies CASSHTGGTNTEAFF.

V gene TRBV7-9 combines with J gene TRBJ2-3; TRBD1 agrees at 8 bases. The V and J ends lost 1 base and 2 bases, in that order; junction bases with no gene match: 5. The germline V gene has CDR1 SEHNR and CDR2 FQNEAQ (reference sequence). The CDR3 loop spans 16 amino acids. The CDR3 sequence: CASSLVGRGLTDTQYF. DNA of the CDR3: TGTGCCAGCAGCTTAGTCGGCAGGGGGCTCACAGATACGCAGTATTTT.

The V call is TRBV12-3 or TRBV12-4, the J call TRBJ1-2; D unclear. Trimming removed 6 bases from V and 3 bases from J, with 8 bases in between. The CDR3 spans 12 residues. The DNA for the CDR3 is TGTGCCAGCAGCCTTCTATACTATGGCTACACCTTC. It encodes CASSLLYYGYTF.

This chain uses TRBV5-1 with TRBJ1-5; D uncertain. Germline CDR1 reads SGHRS; CDR2 reads YFSETQ. Trimming stripped 2 bases from V and 0 bases from J, with 6 bases between. This CDR3 is built from 14 residues. In DNA, the CDR3 is TGCGCCAGCAGCTTCGAGGGTAGCAATCAGCCCCAGCATTTT. It translates to CASSFEGSNQPQHF.

J is TRBJ2-3 and V is TRBV4-1, with 10 bases fitting TRBD2. The CDR3 spans 17 residues. From germline, CDR1 is MGHRA and CDR2 YSYEKL. V lost 4 bases, J lost 0 bases, and 7 bases stayed unmatched. The CDR3 spells CASSRELAGPSTDTQYF. The DNA for the CDR3 is TGCGCCAGCAGCCGAGAACTAGCGGGACCGAGCACAGATACGCAGTATTTT.

In the case of this clone: This CDR3 is also generated by other DNA sequences in the sample. V is TRBV6-5 and J is TRBJ1-5, with D perhaps TRBD1 (5 bases). Germline V lookup: CDR1 MNHEY, CDR2 SVGAGI. V lost 2 bases and J lost 1, with 9 bases in between. This CDR3 has 15 residues. The CDR3 reads CASSYGTGSNQPQHF. The CDR3 bases are TGTGCCAGCAGTTACGGCACAGGAAGCAATCAGCCCCAGCATTTT.

The chain combines TRBV6-5 with TRBJ2-5; 9 bases are shared with TRBD2. Per germline, CDR1 MNHEY and CDR2 SVGAGI. The CDR3 totals 15 residues. The trim removed 6 bases at V and 3 bases at J, leaving 8 bases unmatched. The CDR3: CASRDPASGKETQYF. The CDR3 DNA sequence: TGTGCCAGCAGGGATCCGGCTAGCGGGAAAGAGACCCAGTACTTC.

The V and J genes are TRBV3-1 (or the pseudogene TRBV3-2) and TRBJ1-6, with 9 nucleotides matching TRBD1. The ends lost 6 bases at V and 5 bases at J; junction bases unmatched: 5. The CDR3 is made up of 15 amino acids. Germline CDR1 is LGHDT and CDR2 is YNNKEL (reference sequence). The CDR3 DNA reads TGTGCCAGCAGGGGCCGGGACAGGGATAATTCACCCCTCCACTTT. Translated: CASRGRDRDNSPLHF.

This chain links TRBV9 with TRBJ2-3; D possibly corresponds to TRBD1 (5 bases). Per the germline V gene, CDR1 is SGDLS and CDR2 is YYNGEE. The CDR3 extends over 15 amino acids. The ends were cut back, 4 bases at V and 0 bases at J, with 12 bases in the middle. Here the CDR3 DNA reads TGTGCCAGCAGCAGGGGTCAAACTAGCACAGATACGCAGTATTTT. Its protein product is CASSRGQTSTDTQYF. Variable domain in full (rest from reference TRBV9 and TRBJ2-3): DSGVTQTPKHLITATGQRVTLRCSPRSGDLSVYWYQQSLDQGLQFLIQYYNGEERAKGNILERFSAQQFPDLHSELNLSSLELGDSALYFCASSRGQTSTDTQYFGPGTRLTVL.

CDR3 coding DNA: TGTGCCAGCAGAGACAGAACGAACACTGAAGCTTTCTTT. It codes for CASRDRTNTEAFF. The chain links TRBV28 to TRBJ1-1, with D possibly matching TRBD1 (5 bases). Trimming cost V 6 bases and J 1 base, with 9 bases left between them. Germline V gene lookup returns CDR1 MDHEN and CDR2 SYDVKM. This CDR3 contains 13 residues.

This clone was counted between two and nine times. The chain carries TRBV3-1 (or the pseudogene TRBV3-2) and TRBJ1-5, with no clear D. Germline assignment: CDR1 LGHDT and CDR2 YNNKEL (reference sequence). Trimming shortened V by 4 bases and J by 4 bases, and 17 bases separated the two germline ends. This CDR3 is built from 16 residues. The DNA for the CDR3 is TGTGCCAGCAGCCCGTCTGGGTCCCGAGGAAATCAGCCCCAGCATTTT. It encodes CASSPSGSRGNQPQHF.

V is TRBV19 and J is TRBJ1-5, with a possible D match to TRBD1 (6 bases). The V gene lost 3 bases and the J gene lost 1 base, with 10 bases spanning the gap. The CDR3 loop spans 15 amino acids. Germline CDR1 LNHDA, CDR2 SQIVND (reference sequence). The CDR3 DNA reads as TGTGCCAGTAGTATTTCAGGGGAGAGCAATCAGCCCCAGCATTTT. Amino acids: CASSISGESNQPQHF.

The count of this clone is one. The rearrangement links TRBV30 to TRBJ2-5; 10 nucleotides agree with TRBD2. Looked up from germline, CDR1 is GTSNPN and CDR2 is SVGIG (reference sequence). Losses at the gene ends were 2 bases for V and 3 bases for J; bases not matched to a gene: 0. This CDR3 is built from 13 residues. CDR3 in DNA: TGTGCCTGGAGTAGCGGGGGGGAAGAGACCCAGTACTTC. Its translation is CAWSSGGEETQYF.

CDR3 amino acids: CASSRSGTQYF. CDR3 DNA: TGTGCCAGCAGCAGGTCAGGAACGCAGTATTTT. This chain joins TRBV21-1 and TRBJ2-3; TRBD1, as called in the table, went unchecked against the DNA. TRBV21-1 is a pseudogene segment. The CDR3 covers 11 residues.

Remarks on this clone: This sample includes further DNA sequences coding for the same CDR3. The rearrangement uses TRBV15 and TRBJ1-3, with TRBD1 identical over 11 bases. This CDR3 spans 16 amino acids. Unmatched junction bases numbered 5, after V lost 3 bases and J lost 4 bases. Germline-derived CDR1 and CDR2 are LNHNV and YYDKDF (reference sequence). DNA of the CDR3: TGTGCCACCAGCAGGGACAGGGGGCCATCCGGAAACACCATATATTTT. Translating it yields CATSRDRGPSGNTIYF.

This clone was counted a single time. The chain is built from TRBV7-9 and TRBJ2-1, with 10 bases identical to TRBD2. V shed 2 bases, J shed 7 bases, and the junction held 5 bases outside the gene matches. The V gene's germline CDR1 is SEHNR and CDR2 FQNEAQ (reference sequence). The CDR3 has 15 amino acids. Written as DNA, the CDR3 is TGTGCCAGCAGCTTAATCGGACTAGCGGCTAATGAGCAGTTCTTC. It encodes CASSLIGLAANEQFF.

This sequence joins TRBV29-1 and TRBJ2-5; weak D call: TRBD2 (5 bases). CDR3 size: 11 residues. V lost 5 bases to trimming and J lost 4 bases, with 8 bases between them. Germline V gene sequence: CDR1 SQVTM, CDR2 ANQGSEA. CDR3 DNA sequence: TGCAGCGTTTGGAGGAGAGAGACCCAGTACTTC. It codes for CSVWRRETQYF.

The rearrangement joins TRBV28 to TRBJ1-5; no clear D. Germline CDR1 MDHEN, CDR2 SYDVKM. The V end was cut by 7 bases, the J end by 3 bases, with 22 bases between. The CDR3 has 17 residues. This chain's CDR3 is CASTQRGEVLVNQPQHF. CDR3 nucleotide sequence: TGTGCCAGCACCCAACGTGGGGAGGTTTTGGTCAATCAGCCCCAGCATTTT.

This clone has just a few counts. The rearrangement uses TRBV28 and TRBJ1-4; 9 bases are shared with TRBD1. V lost 6 bases, J lost 7 bases, and 6 bases stayed unmatched. CDR1 MDHEN and CDR2 SYDVKM come from the germline V gene. This CDR3 has 14 residues. Here the CDR3 reads CASSSDRGGEKLFF. DNA for the CDR3: TGTGCCAGCAGCTCGGACAGGGGCGGTGAAAAACTGTTTTTT.

The rearrangement joins TRBV24-1 to TRBJ2-1; weak D call: TRBD1 (5 bases). Between the trimmed V and J ends, which lost 1 base and 6 bases, there was a span of 12 bases. The CDR3 consists of 15 residues. CDR1 and CDR2 from the germline V gene are KGHDR and SFDVKD. CDR3 loop: CATSDFAGSPNEQFF. The CDR3 DNA reads as TGTGCCACCAGTGATTTCGCAGGGTCCCCCAATGAGCAGTTCTTC.

This clone showed up just once. The V and J genes are TRBV3-1 (or the pseudogene TRBV3-2) and TRBJ1-2; 10 nucleotides match TRBD1. Germline CDR1 LGHDT, CDR2 YNNKEL (reference sequence). The CDR3 contains 16 residues. Trimming cost V 6 bases and J 3 bases; bases outside gene matches: 10. CDR3 sequence reads: CASRPRTTGGHYGYTF. The DNA for the CDR3 is TGTGCCAGCAGACCCCGGACGACAGGGGGCCACTATGGCTACACCTTC.

The chain couples TRBV4-3 to TRBJ2-7; 8 bases align to TRBD1. The germline gives CDR1 LGHNA, CDR2 YSLEER. V gave up 4 bases and J gave up 1 base; unmatched junction bases: 3. The CDR3 sequence is 14 residues long. This CDR3 reads CASSPRTGSYEQYF. The CDR3 DNA follows: TGCGCCAGCAGCCCACGGACAGGGTCCTACGAGCAGTACTTC.

This clone was seen only a few times. This rearrangement joins TRBV25-1 to TRBJ2-7; 9 positions agree with TRBD1. J gave up 3 bases and V 6 bases, and 12 bases lay outside the gene matches. Germline CDR1 is MGHDK and CDR2 is SYGVNS. CDR3 size: 16 residues. CDR3 in amino acids: CASSRNTGGVLYEQYF. For the CDR3, the DNA is TGTGCCAGCAGCCGAAATACAGGGGGCGTTCTCTACGAGCAGTACTTC.

The chain joins TRBV3-1 (or the pseudogene TRBV3-2) to TRBJ2-7, with 15 nucleotides matching TRBD2. Germline trimming cut 1 base from V and 4 bases from J; bases unmatched to any gene: 5. The CDR3 spans 17 residues. Germline-derived CDR1 and CDR2 are LGHDT and YNNKEL (reference sequence). Here the CDR3 DNA reads TGTGCCAGCAGCCAAGGGACTAGCGGGGGGGATAGGTACGAGCAGTACTTC. Protein product: CASSQGTSGGDRYEQYF.

This rearrangement joins TRBV6-1 to TRBJ1-1; 8 bases line up with TRBD1. Germline CDR1 is MNHNS and CDR2 is SASEGT. The junction had 7 bases not matched to a gene; V was cut back by 2 bases and J by 5 bases. CDR3 length equals 15 residues. The CDR3 DNA sequence: TGTGCCAGCAGTGAATTCCAGGGGGCGAAAACTGAAGCTTTCTTT. It specifies CASSEFQGAKTEAFF.

This clone has just one count. The chain employs TRBV19 and TRBJ1-5; TRBD1 matches 9 bases. This CDR3 has 15 residues. Germline values: CDR1 LNHDA, CDR2 SQIVND (reference sequence). V lost 5 bases to trimming and J lost 4 bases; unmatched junction nucleotides: 6. The CDR3 reads CASSEAGTGNQPQHF. In nucleotides, the CDR3 is TGTGCCAGTAGTGAGGCCGGGACAGGGAATCAGCCCCAGCATTTT.